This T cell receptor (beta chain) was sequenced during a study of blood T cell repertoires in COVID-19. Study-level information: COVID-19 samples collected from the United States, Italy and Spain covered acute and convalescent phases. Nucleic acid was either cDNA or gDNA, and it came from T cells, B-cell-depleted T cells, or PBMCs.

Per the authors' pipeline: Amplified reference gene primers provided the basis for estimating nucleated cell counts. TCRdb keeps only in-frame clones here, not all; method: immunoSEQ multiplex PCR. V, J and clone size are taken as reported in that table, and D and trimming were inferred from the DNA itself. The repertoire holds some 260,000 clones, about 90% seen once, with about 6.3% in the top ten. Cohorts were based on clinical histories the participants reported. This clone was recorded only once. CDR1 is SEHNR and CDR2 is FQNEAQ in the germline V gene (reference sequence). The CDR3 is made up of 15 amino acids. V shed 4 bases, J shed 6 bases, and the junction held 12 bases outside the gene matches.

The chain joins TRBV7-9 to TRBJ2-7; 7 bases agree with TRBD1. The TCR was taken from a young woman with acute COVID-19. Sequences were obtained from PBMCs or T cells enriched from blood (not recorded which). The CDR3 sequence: CASSSPVTQGVEQYF. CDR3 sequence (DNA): TGTGCCAGCAGCTCCCCAGTCACCCAGGGGGTCGAGCAGTACTTC. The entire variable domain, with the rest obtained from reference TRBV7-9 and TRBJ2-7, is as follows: DTGVSQNPRHKITKRGQNVTFRCDPISEHNRLYWYRQTLGQGPEFLTYFQNEAQLEKSRLLSDRFSAERPKGSFSTLEIQRTEQGDSAMYLCASSSPVTQGVEQYFGPGTRLTVT.